This T cell receptor beta chain was sequenced during a study of cytomegalovirus exposure and HLA in healthy donors. This CDR3 has 13 residues. Germline V CDR1 and CDR2: SGDLS, YYNGEE. V lost 0 bases and J 10 bases, leaving 13 bases between the germline ends. The PCR used 60 Vbeta and 13 Jbeta primers. Repertoires were generated with immunoSEQ multiplex PCR, while TCRdb's copy carries only in-frame clones and drops some. The data hold about 170,000 clones, with under 80% observed a single time. General study results and limits: Within a later analysis, the majority of CMV-associated TCR beta chains appeared HLA-restricted. Approximately 160 TCR beta chains were listed as cytomegalovirus-associated. Later analysis indicated greater clonal expansion among HLA-associated TCR beta chains than among equally common other chains.

This clone was detected a few times. Its antigen remains unidentified. The TCR sequence derives from a female donor in good health and CMV-seronegative. The gene calls are TRBV9 and TRBJ1-1; D unclear. The sequenced sample was PBMCs. CDR3 DNA: TGTGCCAGCAGCGTAGACCCGGGAGGTCGAGCTTTCTTT. As protein: CASSVDPGGRAFF.